The rows below give T cell receptor beta chains drawn from one sample of a study of early T cells in non-severe SARS-CoV-2 infection. TCRdb redid the calling of the 5' RACE reads with MiXCR, one entry per CDR3 protein. The sample consists of 50,000 to 65,000 distinct CDR3 sequences, around 10% of them appearing once. Material for sequencing was whole blood. These receptors came from an adult who was a healthcare worker with PCR-confirmed SARS-CoV-2 infection or an uninfected control (not recorded which). Each CDR3 is given with its conserved first and last residue. Each record gives: D gene, J gene, V gene, clone size, CDR3 protein, CDR3 DNA. A D gene is named only where the DNA matches it firmly. Clone size is given for some rows only: seen once, a few or many times, or a class if the clone is expanded.

d_call: -; j_call: TRBJ2-1; v_call: TRBV4-2; clone_size: few; cdr3_aa: CASSQELSYNEQFF; cdr3_nt: TGTGCCAGCAGCCAAGAGTTAAGTTACAATGAGCAGTTCTTC
d_call: TRBD1; j_call: TRBJ1-2; v_call: TRBV9; clone_size: many; cdr3_aa: CASSAGQRRGYTF; cdr3_nt: TGTGCCAGCAGCGCGGGACAGCGTAGGGGCTACACCTTC
d_call: -; j_call: TRBJ1-1; v_call: TRBV3-1; clone_size: many; cdr3_aa: CASSQGRTVNTEAFF; cdr3_nt: TGTGCCAGCAGCCAAGGAAGGACAGTGAACACTGAAGCTTTCTTT
d_call: -; j_call: TRBJ1-5; v_call: TRBV20-1; clone_size: many; cdr3_aa: CSARPSGNQPQHF; cdr3_nt: TGCAGTGCTAGACCTTCGGGAAATCAGCCCCAGCATTTT
d_call: TRBD1; j_call: TRBJ1-2; v_call: TRBV5-6; clone_size: -; cdr3_aa: CASSLITRGQGFDGYTF; cdr3_nt: TGTGCCAGCAGCTTGATCACTCGAGGACAGGGGTTCGATGGCTACACCTTC
d_call: TRBD2; j_call: TRBJ2-7; v_call: TRBV5-1; clone_size: few; cdr3_aa: CASSDVAGGPLEQYF; cdr3_nt: TGCGCCAGCAGCGACGTAGCGGGAGGGCCTCTCGAGCAGTACTTC
d_call: -; j_call: TRBJ2-7; v_call: TRBV7-2; clone_size: -; cdr3_aa: CASSLYGPRGEQYF; cdr3_nt: TGTGCCAGCAGCTTGTACGGGCCCCGGGGCGAGCAGTACTTC
d_call: -; j_call: TRBJ2-2; v_call: TRBV6-2/TRBV6-3; clone_size: once; cdr3_aa: CAARGANTGELFF; cdr3_nt: TGTGCCGCCCGGGGAGCTAACACCGGGGAGCTGTTTTTT
d_call: -; j_call: TRBJ2-7; v_call: TRBV12-3/TRBV12-4; clone_size: many; cdr3_aa: CASSQTAYEQYF; cdr3_nt: TGTGCCAGCAGTCAGACCGCCTACGAGCAGTACTTC
d_call: -; j_call: TRBJ1-5; v_call: TRBV4-1; clone_size: many; cdr3_aa: CARAGNQPQHF; cdr3_nt: TGCGCCCGAGCGGGCAATCAGCCCCAGCATTTT
d_call: -; j_call: TRBJ2-5; v_call: TRBV7-9; clone_size: many; cdr3_aa: CASSYGTNF; cdr3_nt: TGTGCCAGCAGCTATGGGACCAACTTC
d_call: -; j_call: TRBJ1-4; v_call: TRBV6-6; clone_size: few; cdr3_aa: CASSYRGGDEKLFF; cdr3_nt: TGTGCCAGCAGTTACAGGGGAGGAGACGAAAAACTGTTTTTT
d_call: -; j_call: TRBJ2-3; v_call: TRBV6-1; clone_size: many; cdr3_aa: CASTNIHGTDTQYF; cdr3_nt: TGTGCCAGCACTAACATCCACGGCACAGATACGCAGTATTTT
d_call: -; j_call: TRBJ2-7; v_call: TRBV7-2; clone_size: many; cdr3_aa: CASSTFGFNEQYF; cdr3_nt: TGTGCCAGCAGCACCTTCGGGTTCAACGAGCAGTACTTC
d_call: TRBD1; j_call: TRBJ2-2; v_call: TRBV7-9; clone_size: many; cdr3_aa: CASSSSAGGIRHTGELFF; cdr3_nt: TGTGCCAGCAGCTCCTCCGCAGGGGGCATACGACACACCGGGGAGCTGTTTTTT
d_call: -; j_call: TRBJ2-3; v_call: TRBV5-1; clone_size: -; cdr3_aa: CASSFTWERTDTQYF; cdr3_nt: TGCGCCAGCAGCTTTACGTGGGAGAGGACAGATACGCAGTATTTT